This TCR beta chain was documented in a study of blood T cell repertoires in COVID-19. The ends were cut back, 4 bases at V and 6 bases at J, with 15 bases in the middle. Germline CDR1 and CDR2: ENHRY and SYGVKD. This CDR3 region has 14 residues. Libraries were prepared by immunoSEQ multiplex PCR; TCRdb keeps only in-frame clonotypes and omits some of them. Here the sample spans some 700,000 clones, 75% to 90% being singletons. This receptor was taken from a woman aged 18-35 years with acute or convalescent COVID-19. V gene TRBV10-3 combines with J gene TRBJ1-1, with unresolved D. The material sequenced was peripheral blood. The CDR3 sequence is CAISVGRLGAEAFF. DNA of the CDR3: TGTGCCATCAGTGTGGGGAGACTCGGGGCTGAAGCTTTCTTT.